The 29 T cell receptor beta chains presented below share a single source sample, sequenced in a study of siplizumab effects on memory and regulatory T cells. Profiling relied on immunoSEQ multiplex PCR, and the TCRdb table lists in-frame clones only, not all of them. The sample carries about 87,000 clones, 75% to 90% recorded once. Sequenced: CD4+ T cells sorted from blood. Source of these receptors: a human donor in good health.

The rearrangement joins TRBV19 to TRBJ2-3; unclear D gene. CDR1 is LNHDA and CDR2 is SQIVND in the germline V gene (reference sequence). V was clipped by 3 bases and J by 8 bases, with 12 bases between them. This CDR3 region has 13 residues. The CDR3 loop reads CASSMLEESTQYF. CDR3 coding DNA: TGTGCCAGTAGTATGTTGGAAGAGTCTACGCAGTATTTT.

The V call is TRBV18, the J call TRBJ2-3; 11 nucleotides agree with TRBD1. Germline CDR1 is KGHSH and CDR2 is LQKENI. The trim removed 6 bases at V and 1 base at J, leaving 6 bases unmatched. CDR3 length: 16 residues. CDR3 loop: CASSSLGQGGTDTQYF. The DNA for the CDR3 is TGTGCCAGCTCCTCCCTGGGACAGGGGGGCACAGATACGCAGTATTTT.

The CDR3 sequence: CASSKARGYEQFF. The CDR3 DNA reads TGTGCCAGCAGCAAAGCAAGGGGCTATGAGCAGTTCTTC. The V call is TRBV11-3, the J call TRBJ2-1; TRBD1 might be the D (5 bases). Trimming removed 5 bases from V and 8 bases from J, with 13 bases in between. Germline V gene sequence: CDR1 SGHNT, CDR2 YENEEA. The length of the CDR3 is 13 residues.

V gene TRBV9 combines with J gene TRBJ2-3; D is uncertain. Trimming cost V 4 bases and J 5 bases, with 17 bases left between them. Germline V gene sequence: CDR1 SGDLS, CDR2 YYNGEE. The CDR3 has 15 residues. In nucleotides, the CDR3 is TGTGCCAGCAGCCCACTTGGGCTAGTGAAAGATACGCAGTATTTT. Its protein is CASSPLGLVKDTQYF.

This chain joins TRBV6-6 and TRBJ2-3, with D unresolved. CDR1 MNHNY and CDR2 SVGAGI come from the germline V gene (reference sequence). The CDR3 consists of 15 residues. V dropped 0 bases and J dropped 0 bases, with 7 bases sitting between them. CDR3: CASSYSLRSTDTQYF. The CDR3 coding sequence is TGTGCCAGCAGTTACTCGCTGAGGAGCACAGATACGCAGTATTTT.

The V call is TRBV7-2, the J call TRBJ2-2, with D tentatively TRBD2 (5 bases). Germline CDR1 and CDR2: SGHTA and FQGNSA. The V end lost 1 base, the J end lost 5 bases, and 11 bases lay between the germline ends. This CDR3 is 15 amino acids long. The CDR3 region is CASSLEGSVTGELFF. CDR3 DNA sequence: TGTGCCAGCAGCTTAGAGGGTAGCGTTACCGGGGAGCTGTTTTTT.

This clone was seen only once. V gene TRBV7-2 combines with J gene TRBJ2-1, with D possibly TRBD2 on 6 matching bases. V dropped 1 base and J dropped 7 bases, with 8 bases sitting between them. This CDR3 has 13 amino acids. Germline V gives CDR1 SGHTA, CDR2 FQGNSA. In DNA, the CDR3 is TGTGCCAGCAGCTTAGTTCGGGGGAATGAGCAGTTCTTC. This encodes CASSLVRGNEQFF. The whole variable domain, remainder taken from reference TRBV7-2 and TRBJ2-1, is GAGVSQSPSNKVTEKGKDVELRCDPISGHTALYWYRQSLGQGLEFLIYFQGNSAPDKSGLPSDRFSAERTGGSVSTLTIQRTQQEDSAVYLCASSLVRGNEQFFGPGTRLTVL.

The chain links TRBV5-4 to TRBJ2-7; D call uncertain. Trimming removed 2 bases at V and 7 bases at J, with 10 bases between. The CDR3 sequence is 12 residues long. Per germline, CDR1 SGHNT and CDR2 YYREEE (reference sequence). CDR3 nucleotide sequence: TGTGCCAGCAGCTTAGGATTAGGGGAGCAGTACTTC. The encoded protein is CASSLGLGEQYF.

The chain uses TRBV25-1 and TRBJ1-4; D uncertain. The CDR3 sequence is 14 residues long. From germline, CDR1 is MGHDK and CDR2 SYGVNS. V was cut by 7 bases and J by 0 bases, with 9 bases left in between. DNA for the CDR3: TGTGCCAGCACAGGACCAACAACTAATGAAAAACTGTTTTTT. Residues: CASTGPTTNEKLFF.

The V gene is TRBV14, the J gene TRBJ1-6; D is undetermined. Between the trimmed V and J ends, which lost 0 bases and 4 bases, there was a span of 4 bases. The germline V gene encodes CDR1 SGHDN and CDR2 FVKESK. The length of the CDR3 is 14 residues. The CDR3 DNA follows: TGTGCCAGCAGCCAAGACCAATATAATTCACCCCTCCACTTT. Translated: CASSQDQYNSPLHF.

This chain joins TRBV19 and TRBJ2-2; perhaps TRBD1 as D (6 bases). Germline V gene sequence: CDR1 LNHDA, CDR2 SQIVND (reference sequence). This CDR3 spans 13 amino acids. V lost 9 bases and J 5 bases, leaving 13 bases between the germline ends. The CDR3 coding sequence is TGTGCCAGCGGGATCCAGGGGACCGGGGAGCTGTTTTTT. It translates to CASGIQGTGELFF.

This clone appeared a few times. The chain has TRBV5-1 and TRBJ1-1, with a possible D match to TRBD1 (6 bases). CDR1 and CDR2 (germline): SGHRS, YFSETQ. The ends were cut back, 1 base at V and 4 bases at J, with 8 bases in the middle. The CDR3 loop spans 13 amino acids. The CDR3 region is CASSLRGGTEAFF. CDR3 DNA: TGCGCCAGCAGCTTGAGGGGGGGCACTGAAGCTTTCTTT.

CDR3 in amino acids: CASKQGVIGNTIYF. The CDR3 DNA reads TGTGCCAGTAAACAGGGAGTTATCGGAAACACCATATATTTT. The chain links TRBV6-5 to TRBJ1-3, with D possibly matching TRBD1 (6 bases). Germline values: CDR1 MNHEY, CDR2 SVGAGI. The CDR3 totals 14 residues. Trimming took off 9 bases at V and 4 bases at J, with 16 bases between the two ends.

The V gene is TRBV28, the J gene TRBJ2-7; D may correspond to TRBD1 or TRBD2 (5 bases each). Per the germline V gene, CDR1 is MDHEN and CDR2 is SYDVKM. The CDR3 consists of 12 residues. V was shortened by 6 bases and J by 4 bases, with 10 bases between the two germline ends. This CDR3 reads CASREGPYEQYF. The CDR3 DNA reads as TGTGCCAGCAGAGAGGGACCATACGAGCAGTACTTC.

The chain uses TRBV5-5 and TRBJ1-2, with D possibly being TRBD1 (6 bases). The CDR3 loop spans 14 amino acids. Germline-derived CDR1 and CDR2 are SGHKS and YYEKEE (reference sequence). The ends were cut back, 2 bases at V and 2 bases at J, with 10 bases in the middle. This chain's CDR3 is CASSFPGANYGYTF. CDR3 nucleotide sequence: TGTGCCAGCAGCTTTCCAGGGGCCAACTATGGCTACACCTTC. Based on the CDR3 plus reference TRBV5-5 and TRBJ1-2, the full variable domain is DAGVTQSPTHLIKTRGQQVTLRCSPISGHKSVSWYQQVLGQGPQFIFQYYEKEERGRGNFPDRFSARQFPNYSSELNVNALLLGDSALYLCASSFPGANYGYTFGSGTRLTVV.

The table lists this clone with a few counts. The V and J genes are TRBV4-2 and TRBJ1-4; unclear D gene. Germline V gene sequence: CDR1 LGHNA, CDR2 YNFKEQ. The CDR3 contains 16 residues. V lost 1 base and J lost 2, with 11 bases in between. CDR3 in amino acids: CASSQGKGDTNEKLFF. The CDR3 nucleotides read TGTGCCAGCAGCCAAGGAAAGGGTGACACTAATGAAAAACTGTTTTTT.

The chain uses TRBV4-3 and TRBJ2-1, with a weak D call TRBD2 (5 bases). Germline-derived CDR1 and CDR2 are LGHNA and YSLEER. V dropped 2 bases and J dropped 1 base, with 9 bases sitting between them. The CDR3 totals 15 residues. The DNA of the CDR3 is TGCGCCAGCAGCCAATCACGGACTTCCTACAATGAGCAGTTCTTC. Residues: CASSQSRTSYNEQFF.

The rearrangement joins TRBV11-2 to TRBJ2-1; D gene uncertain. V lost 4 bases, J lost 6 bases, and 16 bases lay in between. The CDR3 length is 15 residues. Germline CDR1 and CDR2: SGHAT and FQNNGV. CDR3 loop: CASSSDPLARNEQFF. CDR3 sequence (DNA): TGTGCCAGCAGCTCAGACCCCCTTGCGCGCAATGAGCAGTTCTTC.

The CDR3 coding sequence is TGCGCCAGCAGCTTGGGCCTAGCAGAGACCGGGGAGCTGTTTTTT. This encodes CASSLGLAETGELFF. V is TRBV5-1 and J is TRBJ2-2, with TRBD2 as a possible D gene (5 bases). V was shortened by 0 bases and J by 5 bases, with 11 bases between the two germline ends. CDR3 size: 15 residues. The germline V gene has CDR1 SGHRS and CDR2 YFSETQ.

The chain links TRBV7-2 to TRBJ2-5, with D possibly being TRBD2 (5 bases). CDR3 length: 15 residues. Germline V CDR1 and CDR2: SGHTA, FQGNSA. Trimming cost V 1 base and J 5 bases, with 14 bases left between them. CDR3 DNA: TGTGCCAGCAGCTTAGGGCTAGCCGATCGGGAGACCCAGTACTTC. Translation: CASSLGLADRETQYF.

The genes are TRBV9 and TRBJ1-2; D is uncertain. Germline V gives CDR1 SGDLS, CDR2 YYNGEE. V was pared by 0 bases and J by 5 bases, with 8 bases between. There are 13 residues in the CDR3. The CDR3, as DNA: TGTGCCAGCAGCGTAGTAAAGGCTTATGGCTACACCTTC. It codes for CASSVVKAYGYTF.

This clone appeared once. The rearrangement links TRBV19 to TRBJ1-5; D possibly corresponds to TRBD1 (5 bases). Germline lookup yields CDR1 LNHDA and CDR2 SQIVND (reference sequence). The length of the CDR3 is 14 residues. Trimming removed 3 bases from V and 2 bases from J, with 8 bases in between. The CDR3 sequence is CASSMGQGNQPQHF. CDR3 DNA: TGTGCCAGTAGTATGGGGCAGGGCAATCAGCCCCAGCATTTT. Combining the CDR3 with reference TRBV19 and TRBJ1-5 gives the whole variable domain DGGITQSPKYLFRKEGQNVTLSCEQNLNHDAMYWYRQDPGQGLRLIYYSQIVNDFQKGDIAEGYSVSREKKESFPLTVTSAQKNPTAFYLCASSMGQGNQPQHFGDGTRLSIL.

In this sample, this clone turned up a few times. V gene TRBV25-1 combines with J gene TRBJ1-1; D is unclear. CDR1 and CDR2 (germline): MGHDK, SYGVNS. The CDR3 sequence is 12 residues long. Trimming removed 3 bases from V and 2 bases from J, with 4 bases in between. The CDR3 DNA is TGTGCCAGCAGTGAGGACAACACTGAAGCTTTCTTT. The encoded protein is CASSEDNTEAFF.

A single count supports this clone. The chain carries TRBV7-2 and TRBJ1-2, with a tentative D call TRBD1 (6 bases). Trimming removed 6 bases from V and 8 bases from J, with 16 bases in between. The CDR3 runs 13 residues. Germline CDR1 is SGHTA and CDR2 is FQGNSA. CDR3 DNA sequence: TGTGCCAGCAGTAACAAAGGGGGGTTGGGCTACACCTTC. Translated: CASSNKGGLGYTF.

The CDR3 DNA is TGCGCCAGCAGGCGCGCTAGCACAGATACGCAGTATTTT. Its translation is CASRRASTDTQYF. V gene TRBV5-1 combines with J gene TRBJ2-3, with D uncertain. CDR1 and CDR2 (germline): SGHRS, YFSETQ. Trimming pared 5 bases from V and 0 bases from J, leaving 7 bases between. This CDR3 has 13 residues.

The CDR3 spells CAISTPLGTEAFF. As DNA, the CDR3 is TGTGCCATCAGTACACCGCTCGGCACTGAAGCTTTCTTT. This chain connects TRBV10-3 to TRBJ1-1; D remains ambiguous. V lost 5 bases and J 4 bases, leaving 11 bases between the germline ends. Germline CDR1 ENHRY, CDR2 SYGVKD. The CDR3 runs to 13 residues.

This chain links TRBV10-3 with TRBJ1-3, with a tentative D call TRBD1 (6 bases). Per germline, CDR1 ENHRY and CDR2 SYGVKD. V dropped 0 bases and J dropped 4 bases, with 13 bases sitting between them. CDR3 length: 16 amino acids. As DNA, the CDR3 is TGTGCCATCAGTGAGTCGCCGGGACAATTAGGAAACACCATATATTTT. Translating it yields CAISESPGQLGNTIYF.

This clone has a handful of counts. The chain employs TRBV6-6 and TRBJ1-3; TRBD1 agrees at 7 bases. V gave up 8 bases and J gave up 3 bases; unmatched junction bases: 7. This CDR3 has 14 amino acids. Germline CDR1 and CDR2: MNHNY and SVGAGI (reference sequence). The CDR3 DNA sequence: TGTGCCAGCGGCGGCAGGGGGGATGGAAACACCATATATTTT. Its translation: CASGGRGDGNTIYF.

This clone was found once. CDR3 sequence (DNA): TGTGCCAGCAGTTCTACGGGCTGGGTTCAGTACTTC. This gives the protein CASSSTGWVQYF. This sequence joins TRBV28 and TRBJ2-7; no reliable D call. V was shortened by 4 bases and J by 10 bases, with 14 bases between the two germline ends. The CDR3 sequence is 12 residues long. Per germline, CDR1 MDHEN and CDR2 SYDVKM.